The entry below gives a single TCR beta chain sequence along with its context. The data stem from a study of blood T cell repertoires in COVID-19. The wider study: The United States, Italy and Spain provided the acute and convalescent COVID-19 samples.

In the original workflow: Reference gene primer amplification in the assay estimated nucleated cell counts. Sequencing used immunoSEQ multiplex PCR; TCRdb keeps in-frame clones, though not all of them. D and trimming were read from the DNA, whereas the V and J calls and clone size are those reported in that table. The sample holds roughly 220,000 clones, about 84% seen once. CDR1 SGHRS and CDR2 YFSETQ come from the germline V gene. CDR3 length equals 13 residues. The V end was cut by 1 base, the J end by 1 base, with 5 bases between. Participant age was roughly 18 to 95 years, and participants resided in 24 US areas. Clinical history as reported by participants underpinned cohort assignment.

The sample taken for sequencing was PBMCs or T cells enriched from blood (not recorded which). This chain connects TRBV5-1 to TRBJ2-5; no definite D call. This receptor was identified in a man aged 30 to 45 with acute COVID-19. CDR3 DNA sequence: TGCGCCAGCAGCTTGAACGGCCAAGAGACCCAGTACTTC. Residues: CASSLNGQETQYF.